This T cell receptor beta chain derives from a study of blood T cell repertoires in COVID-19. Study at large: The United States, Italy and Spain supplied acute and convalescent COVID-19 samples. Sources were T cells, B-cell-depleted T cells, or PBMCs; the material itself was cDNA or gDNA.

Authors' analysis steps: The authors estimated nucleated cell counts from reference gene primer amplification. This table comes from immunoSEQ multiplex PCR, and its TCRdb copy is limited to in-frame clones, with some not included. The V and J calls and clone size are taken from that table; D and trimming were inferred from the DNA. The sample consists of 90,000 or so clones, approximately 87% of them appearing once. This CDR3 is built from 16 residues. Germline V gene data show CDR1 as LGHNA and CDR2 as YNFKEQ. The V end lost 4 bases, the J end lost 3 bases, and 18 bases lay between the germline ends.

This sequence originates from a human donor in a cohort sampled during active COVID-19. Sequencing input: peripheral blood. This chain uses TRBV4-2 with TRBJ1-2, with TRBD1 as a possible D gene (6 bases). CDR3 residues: CASSPQKGDGDYGYTF. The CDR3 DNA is TGTGCCAGCAGCCCACAAAAGGGGGACGGCGACTATGGCTACACCTTC.